The 29 T cell receptor beta chains below all came from one sample that was sequenced in a study of T cell repertoires in cytomegalovirus infection. TCRdb re-called the reads through MiXCR, storing one row per CDR3 protein. The sample shows 170,000 or so distinct CDR3 sequences, under 15% of them seen only once. Sequencing input: PBMCs. The receptors originated from a human donor in good health (CMV status not recorded). Some clones in this sample may be carry-over from other donors' samples.

This clonotype was observed at least ten times. The rearrangement joins TRBV7-3 to TRBJ2-2; D unclear. The V end was cut by 3 bases, the J end by 1 base, with 12 bases between. Germline CDR1 and CDR2: SGHTA and FQGTGA. This CDR3 contains 16 residues. The CDR3: CASSFTAVGNTGELFF. The CDR3 DNA reads TGTGCCAGCAGCTTTACCGCAGTAGGGAACACCGGGGAGCTGTTTTTT.

This clonotype was counted many times. The V and J genes are TRBV7-6 and TRBJ2-7; 9 bases align to TRBD1. Germline CDR1 reads SGHVS; CDR2 reads FNYEAQ. J gave up 6 bases and V 3 bases, and 12 bases lay outside the gene matches. The CDR3 sequence is 16 residues long. CDR3 sequence reads: CASSFEPGTGRTEQYF. The CDR3 coding sequence is TGTGCCAGCAGCTTCGAACCCGGGACAGGGAGAACCGAGCAGTACTTC.

This clonotype was found a few times. The chain couples TRBV2 to TRBJ2-4; D uncertain. The CDR3 sequence is 15 residues long. Trimming removed 2 bases from V and 0 bases from J, with 8 bases in between. The germline CDR1 and CDR2 sequences are SNHLY and FYNNEI. As DNA, the CDR3 is TGTGCCAGCAGTGAAAGGGCCGTAGCCAAAAACATTCAGTACTTC. It translates to CASSERAVAKNIQYF.

The table lists this clonotype with a few counts. The chain combines TRBV29-1 with TRBJ2-7; D is undetermined. Trimming pared 3 bases from V and 0 bases from J, leaving 12 bases between. Looked up from germline, CDR1 is SQVTM and CDR2 is ANQGSEA. This CDR3 is 14 amino acids long. In DNA form, the CDR3 reads TGCAGCGTTGAGAAAGGATCCAGCTCCTACGAGCAGTACTTC. Protein sequence: CSVEKGSSSYEQYF.

This clonotype occurred once. The chain carries TRBV29-1 and TRBJ2-1, with D maybe TRBD1 (7 bases). This CDR3 spans 15 amino acids. V lost 2 bases and J 0 bases, leaving 11 bases between the germline ends. CDR1 is SQVTM and CDR2 is ANQGSEA in the germline V gene. The CDR3 is CSVETGDSSYNEQFF. For the CDR3, the DNA is TGCAGCGTTGAAACGGGGGACAGCTCCTACAATGAGCAGTTCTTC.

The table lists this clonotype with a few counts. The chain links TRBV29-1 to TRBJ2-7; 10 bases agree with TRBD2. Trimming removed 6 bases from V and 7 bases from J; junction bases left unmatched: 9. This CDR3 contains 13 residues. Germline CDR1 and CDR2: SQVTM and ANQGSEA. In DNA, the CDR3 is TGCAGCGTCCTAGCGGGAGCCCTCAGGGAGCAGTACTTC. This gives the protein CSVLAGALREQYF.

This clonotype was seen a few times. The CDR3 coding sequence is TGTGCCAGTAGTATGCCGACCTTCGGAACTGAAGCTTTCTTT. Residues: CASSMPTFGTEAFF. The rearrangement uses TRBV19 and TRBJ1-1, with D unresolved. The germline gives CDR1 LNHDA, CDR2 SQIVND (reference sequence). This CDR3 region has 14 residues. Trimming pared 3 bases from V and 5 bases from J, leaving 13 bases between.

Ten or more counts support this clonotype. The CDR3 nucleotides read TGTGCCAGCAGCTACGAGGGACAGCGCACAGATACGCAGTATTTT. Amino acids: CASSYEGQRTDTQYF. This rearrangement joins TRBV7-9 to TRBJ2-3, with 7 bases identical to TRBD1. J gave up 1 base and V 4 bases, and 5 bases lay outside the gene matches. This CDR3 is built from 15 residues. Germline CDR1 and CDR2: SEHNR and FQNEAQ (reference sequence).

The chain employs TRBV11-2 and TRBJ1-2; unclear D gene. The CDR3 consists of 12 residues. With 8 bases removed from V and 3 bases from J, the gap between germline ends came to 10 bases. Looked up from germline, CDR1 is SGHAT and CDR2 is FQNNGV. This chain's CDR3 is CASFHTYYGYTF. The CDR3 DNA reads as TGTGCCAGCTTTCACACCTACTATGGCTACACCTTC.

Notes on this clonotype: Possible read error: a much larger clone is one base away. The chain has TRBV12-3 or TRBV12-4 and TRBJ1-3; D gene uncertain. The CDR3 sequence is 14 residues long. CDR3 in amino acids: CASSGRGAGSTIYF. DNA for the CDR3: TGTGCCAGCAGTGGTCGGGGTGCTGGAAGCACCATATATTTT.

This clonotype was observed a handful of times. The V gene is TRBV29-1, the J gene TRBJ2-1; D ambiguous. The V end lost 6 bases, the J end lost 6 bases, and 9 bases lay between the germline ends. This CDR3 region has 11 residues. Per germline, CDR1 SQVTM and CDR2 ANQGSEA. The CDR3 here is CSVVPINEQFF. CDR3 coding DNA: TGCAGCGTCGTCCCTATCAATGAGCAGTTCTTC.

The chain couples TRBV7-9 to TRBJ2-1, with 7 bases aligning to TRBD2. Germline V gene data show CDR1 as SEHNR and CDR2 as FQNEAQ (reference sequence). J was trimmed by 2 bases and V by 5 bases; bases with no gene match: 12. The CDR3 is 17 amino acids. The CDR3 region is CASSPLGGKPAYNEQFF. CDR3 DNA: TGTGCCAGCAGCCCACTGGGGGGGAAACCAGCCTACAATGAGCAGTTCTTC.

This clonotype was observed at least ten times. This rearrangement joins TRBV28 to TRBJ1-6; D is unresolved. Germline CDR1 and CDR2: MDHEN and SYDVKM. Trimming removed 2 bases at V and 14 bases at J, with 19 bases between. This CDR3 has 15 amino acids. The CDR3 region is CASSLSPKGIGALHF. DNA of the CDR3: TGTGCCAGCAGTTTAAGTCCCAAAGGCATCGGGGCCCTCCACTTT.

This clonotype was counted many times. The CDR3 loop is CASSYTGQGNSPLHF. The CDR3 DNA reads as TGTGCCAGCAGTTACACGGGACAGGGAAATTCACCCCTCCACTTT. The chain employs TRBV6-2 or TRBV6-3 and TRBJ1-6; TRBD1 matches 9 bases. Germline V gene lookup returns CDR1 MNHEY and CDR2 SVGEGT. CDR3 size: 15 residues. After removal of 2 bases from V and 7 bases from J, the junction contained 3 bases not matched to a gene.

The J gene is TRBJ1-1, the V gene TRBV10-3; D unclear. The V end was cut by 3 bases, the J end by 0 bases, with 5 bases between. The CDR3 has 13 residues. Germline V gene lookup returns CDR1 ENHRY and CDR2 SYGVKD. The DNA for the CDR3 is TGTGCCATCAGTGAAGAGATGAACACTGAAGCTTTCTTT. Amino acid sequence: CAISEEMNTEAFF.

V gene TRBV28 combines with J gene TRBJ1-1; 7 nucleotides agree with TRBD1. V shed 6 bases, J shed 3 bases, and the junction held 7 bases outside the gene matches. Looked up from germline, CDR1 is MDHEN and CDR2 is SYDVKM. The CDR3 loop spans 14 amino acids. The CDR3 nucleotides are TGTGCCAGCAGGCCGGGACAGCGGTACACTGAAGCTTTCTTT. This translates into CASRPGQRYTEAFF. The variable domain in full, with the rest retrieved from reference TRBV28 and TRBJ1-1, is DVKVTQSSRYLVKRTGEKVFLECVQDMDHENMFWYRQDPGLGLRLIYFSYDVKMKEKGDIPEGYSVSREKKERFSLILESASTNQTSMYLCASRPGQRYTEAFFGQGTRLTVV.

This clonotype occurred once. The J gene is TRBJ1-4, the V gene TRBV19; D may be TRBD1 (5 bases). This CDR3 spans 13 amino acids. CDR1 and CDR2 from the germline V gene are LNHDA and SQIVND (reference sequence). Trimming shortened V by 9 bases and J by 7 bases, and 15 bases separated the two germline ends. The CDR3: CASRGPPFEKLFF. The CDR3, as DNA: TGTGCCAGCCGGGGCCCTCCTTTTGAAAAACTGTTTTTT.

This clonotype was detected ten times or more. The V gene is TRBV6-2 or TRBV6-3, the J gene TRBJ2-1; D may be TRBD1 (6 bases). The V gene lost 4 bases and the J gene lost 2 bases, with 15 bases spanning the gap. The germline V gene encodes CDR1 MNHEY and CDR2 SVGEGT. The CDR3 is made up of 16 amino acids. The CDR3 DNA reads as TGTGCCAGCAGTTTCGCCCAGGGGATTACCTACAATGAGCAGTTCTTC. Its protein is CASSFAQGITYNEQFF.

The chain links TRBV3-1 to TRBJ2-2; 10 bases map to TRBD1. Germline loops: CDR1 LGHDT, CDR2 YNNKEL (reference sequence). V was pared by 2 bases and J by 4 bases, with 4 bases of the junction left unmatched. The CDR3 is made up of 16 amino acids. Written as DNA, the CDR3 is TGTGCCAGCAGCCAACCGAGGACAGGGGGCACCGGGGAGCTGTTTTTT. This translates into CASSQPRTGGTGELFF. Full variable domain (missing parts from reference TRBV3-1 and TRBJ2-2): DTAVSQTPKYLVTQMGNDKSIKCEQNLGHDTMYWYKQDSKKFLKIMFSYNNKELIINETVPNRFSPKSPDKAHLNLHINSLELGDSAVYFCASSQPRTGGTGELFFGEGSRLTVL.

This rearrangement joins TRBV6-5 to TRBJ2-1; D gene uncertain. V lost 6 bases to trimming and J lost 0 bases, with 12 bases between them. CDR1 is MNHEY and CDR2 is SVGAGI in the germline V gene. The CDR3 is made up of 15 amino acids. The DNA of the CDR3 is TGTGCCAGCAGGTCTCTGGGTAGCTCCTACAATGAGCAGTTCTTC. Residues: CASRSLGSSYNEQFF.

The chain combines TRBV6-2 or TRBV6-3 with TRBJ2-1, with 7 nucleotides matching TRBD1. V lost 6 bases to trimming and J lost 0 bases; unmatched junction nucleotides: 5. Germline CDR1 MNHEY, CDR2 SVGEGT. The CDR3 is made up of 15 amino acids. Written as DNA, the CDR3 is TGTGCCAGCAGCATCGGGACAGACTCCTACAATGAGCAGTTCTTC. Translation: CASSIGTDSYNEQFF.

This clonotype occurred many times. The V gene is TRBV28, the J gene TRBJ1-4; 11 bases align to TRBD1. This CDR3 is 15 amino acids long. The trim removed 3 bases at V and 10 bases at J, leaving 7 bases unmatched. The germline V gene encodes CDR1 MDHEN and CDR2 SYDVKM. CDR3 loop: CASSFRDRGIGKLFF. CDR3 bases: TGTGCCAGCAGTTTTAGGGACAGGGGGATCGGAAAACTGTTTTTT.

The J gene is TRBJ2-5, the V gene TRBV14; no clear D. Germline-derived CDR1 and CDR2 are SGHDN and FVKESK. The CDR3 loop spans 16 amino acids. The germline V and J ends were trimmed by 0 bases and 1 base, with 12 bases remaining between them. CDR3 protein: CASSQERTAAQETQYF. CDR3 in DNA: TGTGCCAGCAGCCAAGAGAGAACGGCTGCCCAAGAGACCCAGTACTTC.

The chain recombines TRBV25-1 with TRBJ1-3, with D possibly being TRBD1 (5 bases). V was shortened by 2 bases and J by 7 bases, with 15 bases between the two germline ends. The length of the CDR3 is 15 residues. CDR1 MGHDK and CDR2 SYGVNS come from the germline V gene. The chain's CDR3 is CASSERTSYVNTIYF. The CDR3 nucleotides read TGTGCCAGCAGTGAACGGACATCCTATGTGAACACCATATATTTT.

This clonotype was seen many times. The chain combines TRBV7-9 with TRBJ1-6; 7 bases align to TRBD1. The CDR3 runs to 13 residues. CDR1 is SEHNR, CDR2 FQNEAQ, per germline (reference sequence). The ends lost 4 bases at V and 10 bases at J; junction bases unmatched: 4. CDR3 sequence reads: CASSSTGDSPLHF. The DNA for the CDR3 is TGTGCCAGCAGCTCTACAGGGGACTCACCCCTCCACTTT.

In its sample, this clonotype was seen many times. The chain uses TRBV12-3 or TRBV12-4 and TRBJ1-2; D call uncertain. The V and J ends lost 2 bases and 0 bases respectively, with 7 bases between them. CDR3 length: 14 residues. CDR3 bases: TGTGCCAGCAGTTTACGAGCAACTAACTATGGCTACACCTTC. It translates to CASSLRATNYGYTF.

This clonotype was seen a few times. The V call is TRBV5-6, the J call TRBJ1-3; TRBD1 is a possible D gene (5 bases). V was trimmed by 8 bases and J by 4 bases, leaving 19 bases between them. Looked up from germline, CDR1 is SGHDT and CDR2 is YYEEEE. The CDR3 sequence is 15 residues long. Here the CDR3 reads CASTSVGTGGNTIYF. The CDR3 bases are TGTGCCAGTACCTCGGTGGGGACCGGCGGAAACACCATATATTTT. Variable domain in full (rest from reference TRBV5-6 and TRBJ1-3): DAGVTQSPTHLIKTRGQQVTLRCSPKSGHDTVSWYQQALGQGPQFIFQYYEEEERQRGNFPDRFSGHQFPNYSSELNVNALLLGDSALYLCASTSVGTGGNTIYFGEGSWLTVV.

The gene calls are TRBV5-4 and TRBJ2-5, with a tentative D call TRBD2 (7 bases). CDR3 length: 16 residues. Per germline, CDR1 SGHNT and CDR2 YYREEE (reference sequence). V lost 0 bases to trimming and J lost 5 bases, with 17 bases between them. CDR3 sequence (DNA): TGTGCCAGCAGCTTGGGGGGGGGGGGGGGCGGGGAGACCCAGTACTTC. Amino acids: CASSLGGGGGGETQYF.

The V gene is TRBV12-3 or TRBV12-4, the J gene TRBJ2-3; D perhaps matches TRBD2 (5 bases). This CDR3 region has 11 residues. Trimming cost V 5 bases and J 14 bases, with 14 bases left between them. The CDR3 DNA reads as TGTGCCAGCAGTGTCGGCCATCGGGGGTATTTT. Translation gives CASSVGHRGYF.